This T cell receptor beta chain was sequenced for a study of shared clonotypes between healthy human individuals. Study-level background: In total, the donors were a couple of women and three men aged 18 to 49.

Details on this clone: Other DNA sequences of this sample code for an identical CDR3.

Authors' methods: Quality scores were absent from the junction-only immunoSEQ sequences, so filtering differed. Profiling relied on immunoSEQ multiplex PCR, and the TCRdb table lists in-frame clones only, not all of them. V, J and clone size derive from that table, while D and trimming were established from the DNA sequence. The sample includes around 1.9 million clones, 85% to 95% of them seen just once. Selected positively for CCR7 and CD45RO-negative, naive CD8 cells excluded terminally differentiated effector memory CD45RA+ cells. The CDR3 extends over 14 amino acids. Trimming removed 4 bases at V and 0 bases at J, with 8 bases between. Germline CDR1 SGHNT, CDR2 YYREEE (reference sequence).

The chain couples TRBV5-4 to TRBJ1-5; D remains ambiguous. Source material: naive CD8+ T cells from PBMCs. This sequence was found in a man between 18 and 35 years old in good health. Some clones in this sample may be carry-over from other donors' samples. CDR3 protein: CASSRAGSNQPQHF. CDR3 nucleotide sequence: TGTGCCAGCAGCCGGGCGGGTAGCAATCAGCCCCAGCATTTT.